This TCR beta chain originates from a study of control samples from healthy donors and cancer patients. CDR3 length: 15 residues. Germline loops: CDR1 MNHNS, CDR2 SASEGT. The trim removed 3 bases at V and 2 bases at J, leaving 1 base unmatched. Sequenced by immunoSEQ multiplex PCR; TCRdb stores in-frame clones only, minus some. The sample lists roughly 88,000 clones, around four fifths occurring once. The V call is TRBV6-1, the J call TRBJ1-6; 7 bases line up with TRBD1. The receptor was derived from a man younger than 45 in good health. Sequenced sample: blood. The CDR3 DNA reads TGTGCCAGCAGTGAGACAGGGACCTATAATTCACCCCTCCACTTT. This translates into CASSETGTYNSPLHF.